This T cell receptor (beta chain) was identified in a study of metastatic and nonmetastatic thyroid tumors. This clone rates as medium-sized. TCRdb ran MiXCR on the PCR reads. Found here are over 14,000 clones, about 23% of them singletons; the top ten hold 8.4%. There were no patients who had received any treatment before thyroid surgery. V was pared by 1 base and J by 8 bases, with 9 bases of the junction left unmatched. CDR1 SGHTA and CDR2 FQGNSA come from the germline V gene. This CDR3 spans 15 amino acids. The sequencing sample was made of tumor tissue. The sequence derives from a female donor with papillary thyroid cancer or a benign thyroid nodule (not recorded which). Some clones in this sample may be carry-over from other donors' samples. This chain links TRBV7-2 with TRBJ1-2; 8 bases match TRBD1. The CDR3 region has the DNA TGTGCCAGCAGCTTAGGGGGACAGGCTTTAGGCGGCTACACCTTC. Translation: CASSLGGQALGGYTF.